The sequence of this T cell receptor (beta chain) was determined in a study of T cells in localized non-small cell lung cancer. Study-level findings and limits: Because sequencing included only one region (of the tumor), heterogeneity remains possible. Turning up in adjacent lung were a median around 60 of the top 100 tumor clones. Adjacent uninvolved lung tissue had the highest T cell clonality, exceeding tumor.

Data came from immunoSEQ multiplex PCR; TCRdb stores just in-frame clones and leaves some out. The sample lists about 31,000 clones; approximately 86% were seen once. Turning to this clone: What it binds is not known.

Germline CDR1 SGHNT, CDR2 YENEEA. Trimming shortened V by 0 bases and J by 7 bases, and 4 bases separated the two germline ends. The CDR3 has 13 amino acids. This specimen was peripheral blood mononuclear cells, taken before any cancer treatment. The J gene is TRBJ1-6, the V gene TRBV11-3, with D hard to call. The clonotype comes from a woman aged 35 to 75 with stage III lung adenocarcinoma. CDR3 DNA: TGTGCCAGCAGCTTAGACTCAAATTCACCCCTCCACTTT. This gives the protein CASSLDSNSPLHF.